This T cell receptor (beta chain) comes out of a study of identical twins. There were only healthy Caucasians among the donors. TCRdb analysed the 5' RACE reads with MiXCR anew, one entry per CDR3 protein. The data hold around 1.7 million distinct CDR3 sequences, with less than 35% observed a single time. As for this clonotype: The antigen is undetermined.

The CDR3 contains 16 residues. Germline values: CDR1 GTSNPN, CDR2 SVGIG (reference sequence). The J segment lost 9 bases and the V segment lost 0 bases, leaving 11 bases of the junction unmatched. Whole-study results and caveats: Invariant MAIT and iNKT cells are populations that could partly confound zero-insertion analyses. Excess low generation probability was seen in twin-shared out-of-frame alpha sequences. Insertions were reduced in abundant cord blood beta clonotypes but not in memory repertoires.

The sequenced material came from cord blood. The chain joins TRBV30 to TRBJ2-1; 10 bases match TRBD2. The sequence derives from a newborn girl in good health. The DNA of the CDR3 is TGTGCCTGGAGTGTACCAGCGGGGGGGCCGGTTGGTGAGCAGTTCTTC. Residues: CAWSVPAGGPVGEQFF.